Shown below are 7 T cell receptor beta chains from a single sample sequenced in a study of T cells in Graves' hyperthyroidism and ophthalmopathy. TCR beta CDR3 regions were amplified from RNA transcripts. First-round RT-PCR with HTBI primers amplified the TCR CDR3 region. MiXCR, run by TCRdb on the multiplex PCR reads, gives a single entry per CDR3 protein. The table includes 250,000 or so distinct CDR3 sequences, approximately 14% detected once. Material: blood. These receptors were obtained from a middle-aged woman with Graves' hyperthyroidism that later progressed to Graves' ophthalmopathy.

This clonotype was seen just once. Possible read error: a much larger clone is one base away. CDR3 bases: TGCAGCGTTAGACTAGCGGGAGAAGAGACCCAGTACTTC. It yields the protein CSVRLAGEETQYF. V usage is TRBV29-1 and J usage is TRBJ2-5, with 12 bases aligning to TRBD2. The CDR3 runs to 13 residues. Germline assignment: CDR1 SQVTM and CDR2 ANQGSEA. Trimming at V came to 5 bases and at J to 3 bases, leaving 1 base not matched to a gene.

Here the CDR3 DNA reads TGTGCCAGCAGTTTATATCCGCAAACTATTAACTATGGCTACACCTTC. Amino acid sequence: CASSLYPQTINYGYTF. The rearrangement links TRBV28 to TRBJ1-2; D not certain. Germline-derived CDR1 and CDR2 are MDHEN and SYDVKM. This CDR3 spans 16 amino acids. V lost 1 base, J lost 1 base, and 13 bases lay in between.

This clonotype has ten or more counts. V is TRBV24-1 and J is TRBJ2-5, with 8 bases matching TRBD2. Germline-derived CDR1 and CDR2 are KGHDR and SFDVKD. This CDR3 spans 16 amino acids. V lost 1 base to trimming and J lost 5 bases; unmatched junction nucleotides: 8. CDR3 in DNA: TGTGCCACCAGTGATTTACGAGCGGGAGCCGGCGAGACCCAGTACTTC. This sequence encodes CATSDLRAGAGETQYF.

This clonotype was counted at least ten times. The chain is built from TRBV6-1 and TRBJ2-3; D remains ambiguous. V was pared by 5 bases and J by 3 bases, with 9 bases between. Germline values: CDR1 MNHNS, CDR2 SASEGT. The CDR3 sequence is 13 residues long. CDR3 sequence (DNA): TGTGCCAGCAGTTACACTCGTACAGATACGCAGTATTTT. Residues: CASSYTRTDTQYF.

This clonotype was detected ten times or more. The chain links TRBV28 to TRBJ2-7; 7 bases line up with TRBD2. CDR1 MDHEN and CDR2 SYDVKM come from the germline V gene. This CDR3 has 15 residues. J was trimmed by 0 bases and V by 0 bases; bases with no gene match: 2. The CDR3 region has the DNA TGTGCCAGCAGTTTATGGGCTAGCGGCTCCTACGAGCAGTACTTC. Its protein product is CASSLWASGSYEQYF. The complete variable domain, with remaining parts taken from reference TRBV28 and TRBJ2-7, reads DVKVTQSSRYLVKRTGEKVFLECVQDMDHENMFWYRQDPGLGLRLIYFSYDVKMKEKGDIPEGYSVSREKKERFSLILESASTNQTSMYLCASSLWASGSYEQYFGPGTRLTVT.

The chain employs TRBV20-1 and TRBJ2-7, with unresolved D. The V end was cut by 3 bases, the J end by 3 bases, with 12 bases between. The germline V gene encodes CDR1 DFQATT and CDR2 SNEGSKA (reference sequence). The CDR3 sequence is 13 residues long. The CDR3 here is CSASGRYYYEQYF. The CDR3 DNA follows: TGCAGTGCTAGCGGACGTTATTACTACGAGCAGTACTTC.

This clonotype was detected many times. The chain employs TRBV15 and TRBJ2-3, with TRBD2 matching 15 bases. The CDR3 loop spans 18 amino acids. Germline-derived CDR1 and CDR2 are LNHNV and YYDKDF (reference sequence). Trimming removed 1 base from V and 6 bases from J; junction bases left unmatched: 8. The CDR3 DNA is TGTGCCACCAGCAGAGGTGCAACGGGACTAGCGGGAGGTGATACGCAGTATTTT. Translating gives CATSRGATGLAGGDTQYF.